The rows below give T cell receptor beta chains drawn from one sample of a study of T cells in Graves' hyperthyroidism and ophthalmopathy. TCRdb recomputed calls from the multiplex PCR reads with MiXCR, one row per CDR3 protein. The profile shows fewer than 750,000 distinct CDR3 sequences, 46% of them singletons. The sample comprised peripheral blood or thyroid tissue (not recorded which). The source of these receptors is a woman aged 18 to 35 with Graves' hyperthyroidism. Both conserved end residues are part of each CDR3. The D gene is left open where the match is weak. Some rows have no size entry. The others give once, few or many, or a class for an expanded clone.

cdr3_nt cdr3_aa v_call clone_size d_call j_call cdr3_length
TGCAGCGTTAACCCGGGACGCTCTAGCACAGATACGCAGTATTTT CSVNPGRSSTDTQYF TRBV29-1 - - TRBJ2-3 15
TGTGCCAGCAGTGAGGGCAGGAGGGAAGAGACCCAGTACTTC CASSEGRREETQYF TRBV2 - - TRBJ2-5 14
TGTGCCAGCAGCCAAGGACACTCGTCCTACGAGCAGTACTTC CASSQGHSSYEQYF TRBV3-1 - - TRBJ2-7 14
TGTGCCAGCAGTCCGGGAAGCTCCTATAATTCACCCCTCCACTTT CASSPGSSYNSPLHF TRBV27 - - TRBJ1-6 15
TGTGCCAGCAGCTTAAATCGCGGGGGTCGGGAGACCCAGTACTTC CASSLNRGGRETQYF TRBV11-3 - TRBD2 TRBJ2-5 15
TGTGCCAGCAGCGTAGCACCCGGGACCCAGTACTTC CASSVAPGTQYF TRBV9 - - TRBJ2-5 12
TGTGCCACCAGCAGATGGGAGGGGACGCAGTATTTT CATSRWEGTQYF TRBV15 many TRBD2 TRBJ2-3 12
TGTGCCAGCAGCTTCACTAGCGGGCCCGAGACCCAGTACTTC CASSFTSGPETQYF TRBV5-4 many TRBD2 TRBJ2-5 14
TGTGCCAGCAGCTTAGGACGGGGTGAGCGATCACCCCTCCACTTT CASSLGRGERSPLHF TRBV11-1 - - TRBJ1-6 15
TGCAGCGTTGTCGGGGGGCGGAACTACGAGCAGTACTTC CSVVGGRNYEQYF TRBV29-1 many - TRBJ2-7 13
TGTGCCAGCAGCCTAGTGGGCGGGCTAACCTACGAGCAGTACTTC CASSLVGGLTYEQYF TRBV6-5 few - TRBJ2-7 15
TGTGCCCAGACCATCACTGAAGCTTTCTTT CAQTITEAFF TRBV10-3 - - TRBJ1-1 10
TGCAGTGCTAGAGAGAGCGGGACGACAACTAATGAAAAACTGTTTTTT CSARESGTTTNEKLFF TRBV20-1 - - TRBJ1-4 16
TGTGCCAGCAGTTTAGTCCCAGCGGGAGGGCGCGAGCAGTACTTC CASSLVPAGGREQYF TRBV12-3/TRBV12-4 many TRBD2 TRBJ2-7 15
TGTGCCAGCAGCACGTCGGGACTAGCGGGAGAGGGGACAGATACGCAGTATTTT CASSTSGLAGEGTDTQYF TRBV7-2 - TRBD2 TRBJ2-3 18
TGCAGTGCCCGAGGGGAAACTGAAGCTTTCTTT CSARGETEAFF TRBV20-1 many - TRBJ1-1 11
TGTGCCATCAGTGGTAGCGGGAGCGGAGAGACCCAGTACTTC CAISGSGSGETQYF TRBV10-3 - TRBD2 TRBJ2-5 14
TGTGCCAGTAGTATGGGGCCCACAGATACGCAGTATTTT CASSMGPTDTQYF TRBV19 once - TRBJ2-3 13
TGTGCCAGCAGCCAAGCGCTGAAGATCTACGAGCAGTACTTC CASSQALKIYEQYF TRBV14 many - TRBJ2-7 14
TGCGCCAGCAGCTTGGGCAGGGCCACTGAGGGCTACACCTTC CASSLGRATEGYTF TRBV5-1 many - TRBJ1-2 14
TGTGCCAGCAATGACGGAACCAACGAGCAGTACTTC CASNDGTNEQYF TRBV7-6 many - TRBJ2-7 12
TGCAGTGCTTATAAGCGGGACGAACTCGAAGCTTTCTTT CSAYKRDELEAFF TRBV20-1 - - TRBJ1-1 13
TGTGCCAGCAGCGAAGGACTAGCGGGAGAGAGGACCGGGGAGCTGTTTTTT CASSEGLAGERTGELFF TRBV9 - TRBD2 TRBJ2-2 17
TGTGCCACCAGCAGCACCTGGGGTTCACCCCTCCACTTT CATSSTWGSPLHF TRBV15 - - TRBJ1-6 13
TGTGCCAGCAGCCAATTACGGAGCCCCCGAAGGAACTATGGCTACACCTTC CASSQLRSPRRNYGYTF TRBV3-1 - - TRBJ1-2 17
TGTGCAACCCAGGGGGTGGATGAAGAGACCCAGTACTTC CATQGVDEETQYF TRBV6-6 few TRBD1 TRBJ2-5 13
TGTGCCAGCCGGGGGGCGGGTGGCACCGGGGAGCTGTTTTTT CASRGAGGTGELFF TRBV6-2/TRBV6-3 - - TRBJ2-2 14
TGCAGCGTTGTACTAGCGGTGGATGAGCAGTACTTC CSVVLAVDEQYF TRBV29-1 few TRBD2 TRBJ2-7 12
TGTGCCAGCAGCCAAGACCTTACCCCGGGAGGGTTCGGGGCCAACGTCCTGACTTTC CASSQDLTPGGFGANVLTF TRBV14 - TRBD2 TRBJ2-6 19
TGCGCCAGCAGCCAGTTGACAGATCCCAAGAATCAGCCCCAGCATTTT CASSQLTDPKNQPQHF TRBV4-1 many - TRBJ1-5 16
TGCAGTGCTAGAGATGAGGGGACAGCGTATGGCTACACCTTC CSARDEGTAYGYTF TRBV20-1 - TRBD1 TRBJ1-2 14
TGTGCCAGCAGTGGAACAGGGTGGGCTATGTCCCAGCATTTT CASSGTGWAMSQHF TRBV2 - - TRBJ1-5 14
TGCAGTGCTAGAGAGTGGACAGGGGAGACCGGGGAGCTGTTTTTT CSAREWTGETGELFF TRBV20-1 - TRBD1 TRBJ2-2 15
TGCAGTGCTAGACGGGGAAGCTCTGGGGCCAACGTCCTGACTTTC CSARRGSSGANVLTF TRBV20-1 - - TRBJ2-6 15
TGTGCCAGTAGTATAGCAAACCTGGGAGCCAACGAGCAGTACTTC CASSIANLGANEQYF TRBV19 - - TRBJ2-7 15
TGTGCCAGCAGCCAAGAGACGGACAGGGGTAATGAAGCTTTCTTT CASSQETDRGNEAFF TRBV14 - TRBD1 TRBJ1-1 15
TGTGCCAGCTCACCATGGGGACTGTCTGGAAACACCATATATTTT CASSPWGLSGNTIYF TRBV25-1 few - TRBJ1-3 15